Listed here are 16 T cell receptor beta chains from one sample, sequenced in a study of OX40 agonist ivuxolimab in advanced cancers. Measured with immunoSEQ multiplex PCR; TCRdb has only the in-frame clones, and not every one. This table holds approximately 60,000 clones, approximately 80% found once. The input for sequencing was CD4+ or CD8+ T cells sorted from blood, taken in a trial of the OX40 agonist ivuxolimab. These receptors were taken from an adult with an advanced solid tumor such as melanoma, head and neck, liver or kidney cancer.

CDR3 sequence: CASTLGPSGGAYEQYF. The CDR3 DNA follows: TGTGCCAGCACCCTCGGTCCTAGCGGGGGGGCCTACGAGCAGTACTTC. This rearrangement joins TRBV5-6 to TRBJ2-7; 12 bases line up with TRBD2. The CDR3 spans 16 residues. Trimming at V came to 6 bases and at J to 2 bases, leaving 9 bases not matched to a gene. Germline CDR1 is SGHDT and CDR2 is YYEEEE.

This rearrangement joins TRBV2 to TRBJ1-1; tentative D call: TRBD1 (5 bases). Deletions cut 6 bases from V and 2 bases from J, with 10 bases between. The CDR3 totals 13 residues. Germline CDR1 is SNHLY and CDR2 is FYNNEI. CDR3: CASSQGRNTEAFF. CDR3 sequence (DNA): TGTGCCAGCAGCCAGGGACGAAACACTGAAGCTTTCTTT. Looking up the rest from reference TRBV2 and TRBJ1-1 gives the full variable domain: EPEVTQTPSHQVTQMGQEVILRCVPISNHLYFYWYRQILGQKVEFLVSFYNNEISEKSEIFDDQFSVERPDGSNFTLKIRSTKLEDSAMYFCASSQGRNTEAFFGQGTRLTVV.

The chain joins TRBV19 to TRBJ1-5, with a tentative D call TRBD1 (6 bases). Trimming took off 6 bases at V and 1 base at J, with 13 bases between the two ends. The CDR3 is made up of 15 amino acids. Germline V gene lookup returns CDR1 LNHDA and CDR2 SQIVND (reference sequence). In nucleotides, the CDR3 is TGTGCCAGTAGGACCAGGGGTTACAGCAATCAGCCCCAGCATTTT. Amino acids: CASRTRGYSNQPQHF.

The chain uses TRBV9 and TRBJ1-3; D is possibly TRBD1 (6 bases). Deletions cut 3 bases from V and 0 bases from J, with 7 bases between. Germline V gene sequence: CDR1 SGDLS, CDR2 YYNGEE. The CDR3 is 14 amino acids. This CDR3 is CASSGQVSGNTIYF. The CDR3 nucleotides are TGTGCCAGCAGCGGACAGGTCTCTGGAAACACCATATATTTT.

This chain uses TRBV6-6 with TRBJ2-1; no firm D call. The CDR3 sequence is 16 residues long. Trimming removed 6 bases at V and 5 bases at J, with 20 bases between. CDR1 is MNHNY, CDR2 SVGAGI, per germline (reference sequence). The CDR3 DNA follows: TGTGCCAGCAGCCTACCCCCTAGAATCGGTAACAATGAGCAGTTCTTC. The encoded protein is CASSLPPRIGNNEQFF.

The chain carries TRBV5-1 and TRBJ2-5; 9 bases are shared with TRBD1. Trimming took 2 bases from V and 6 from J; bases not matched to a gene: 5. The CDR3 contains 14 residues. Germline CDR1 SGHRS, CDR2 YFSETQ. The CDR3: CASSLRTGEKTQYF. In nucleotides, the CDR3 is TGCGCCAGCAGCTTACGGACAGGGGAAAAGACCCAGTACTTC. Full variable domain (remainder filled in from reference TRBV5-1 and TRBJ2-5): KAGVTQTPRYLIKTRGQQVTLSCSPISGHRSVSWYQQTPGQGLQFLFEYFSETQRNKGNFPGRFSGRQFSNSRSEMNVSTLELGDSALYLCASSLRTGEKTQYFGPGTRLLVL.

The CDR3: CASRKGGTDIYNEQFF. DNA of the CDR3: TGCGCCAGCAGGAAGGGGGGGACCGATATTTACAATGAGCAGTTCTTC. The J gene is TRBJ2-1, the V gene TRBV4-3, with a possible D match to TRBD2 (7 bases). The CDR3 is made up of 16 amino acids. Germline loops: CDR1 LGHNA, CDR2 YSLEER. V was clipped by 6 bases and J by 4 bases, with 19 bases between them.

This clone occurred once. The chain is built from TRBV5-1 and TRBJ2-1; TRBD2 agrees at 9 bases. The J segment lost 6 bases and the V segment lost 4 bases, leaving 14 bases of the junction unmatched. There are 17 residues in the CDR3. Germline V gene sequence: CDR1 SGHRS, CDR2 YFSETQ. The CDR3: CASSISGSLASSNEQFF. As DNA, the CDR3 is TGCGCCAGCAGCATTAGCGGGAGTCTTGCCTCGTCCAATGAGCAGTTCTTC.

V gene TRBV5-1 combines with J gene TRBJ2-2, with D hard to call. V gave up 0 bases and J gave up 0 bases, with 6 bases separating them. Per germline, CDR1 SGHRS and CDR2 YFSETQ. There are 15 residues in the CDR3. CDR3 DNA: TGCGCCAGCAGCTTGGTAGGGTCGAACACCGGGGAGCTGTTTTTT. It codes for CASSLVGSNTGELFF.

The genes are TRBV15 and TRBJ1-5; the D gene is possibly TRBD1 (5 bases). The V end was cut by 5 bases, the J end by 4 bases, with 18 bases between. Germline V lookup: CDR1 LNHNV, CDR2 YYDKDF (reference sequence). The CDR3 is 16 residues long. In nucleotides, the CDR3 is TGTGCCACCAGCCGAGGACGGGGGGAGGGTAATCAGCCCCAGCATTTT. Residues: CATSRGRGEGNQPQHF.

V gene TRBV25-1 combines with J gene TRBJ2-4; D possibly matches TRBD1 or TRBD2 (6 bases each). Trimming removed 2 bases from V and 6 bases from J, with 8 bases in between. The germline V gene encodes CDR1 MGHDK and CDR2 SYGVNS. This CDR3 has 13 residues. CDR3 nucleotides: TGTGCCAGCAGTGAACCGGGGGCAAACATTCAGTACTTC. Its translation is CASSEPGANIQYF.

The chain carries TRBV29-1 and TRBJ2-3; D gene ambiguous. The CDR3 loop spans 13 amino acids. Germline V CDR1 and CDR2: SQVTM, ANQGSEA. The ends were cut back, 1 base at V and 1 base at J, with 6 bases in the middle. The CDR3 DNA sequence: TGCAGCGTTGAAGCTCGCGGCACAGATACGCAGTATTTT. It yields the protein CSVEARGTDTQYF.

J is TRBJ1-1 and V is TRBV11-2, with 7 bases lining up with TRBD1. Germline V gives CDR1 SGHAT, CDR2 FQNNGV. J gave up 6 bases and V 5 bases, and 12 bases lay outside the gene matches. The CDR3 has 15 amino acids. Here the CDR3 reads CASSLGGRGISEAFF. The DNA for the CDR3 is TGTGCCAGCAGCCTAGGCGGCAGGGGGATCTCTGAAGCTTTCTTT.

CDR3 sequence reads: CASSPTGNYGYTF. The CDR3, as DNA: TGTGCCAGCAGCCCGACAGGGAACTATGGCTACACCTTC. The J gene is TRBJ1-2, the V gene TRBV5-4; TRBD1 matches 7 bases. CDR3 length equals 13 residues. Germline V gene sequence: CDR1 SGHNT, CDR2 YYREEE (reference sequence). Trimming took 4 bases from V and 2 from J; bases not matched to a gene: 2. Together with reference TRBV5-4 and TRBJ1-2, the CDR3 gives the full variable domain: ETGVTQSPTHLIKTRGQQVTLRCSSQSGHNTVSWYQQALGQGPQFIFQYYREEENGRGNFPPRFSGLQFPNYSSELNVNALELDDSALYLCASSPTGNYGYTFGSGTRLTVV.

V usage is TRBV5-1 and J usage is TRBJ2-5; TRBD2 might be the D (5 bases). V lost 0 bases to trimming and J lost 1 base, with 13 bases between them. Per germline, CDR1 SGHRS and CDR2 YFSETQ. This CDR3 contains 16 residues. The CDR3 loop reads CASSLGTSAFQETQYF. The DNA for the CDR3 is TGCGCCAGCAGCTTGGGGACTTCGGCCTTCCAAGAGACCCAGTACTTC. Complete variable domain (other parts from reference TRBV5-1 and TRBJ2-5): KAGVTQTPRYLIKTRGQQVTLSCSPISGHRSVSWYQQTPGQGLQFLFEYFSETQRNKGNFPGRFSGRQFSNSRSEMNVSTLELGDSALYLCASSLGTSAFQETQYFGPGTRLLVL.

The chain couples TRBV6-6 to TRBJ2-7; maybe TRBD2 (6 bases). The germline CDR1 and CDR2 sequences are MNHNY and SVGAGI (reference sequence). Between the trimmed V and J ends, which lost 7 bases and 6 bases, there was a span of 16 bases. This CDR3 region has 13 residues. CDR3 nucleotides: TGTGCCAGCAAGGGGTACATGGGGGGCGAGCAGTACTTC. Translated, it gives CASKGYMGGEQYF.